This T cell receptor (beta chain) comes out of a study of blood T cell repertoires in COVID-19. On the study more broadly: Sources were T cells, B-cell-depleted T cells, or PBMCs; the material itself was cDNA or gDNA.

Germline values: CDR1 SGHTA, CDR2 FQGNSA. V lost 2 bases and J 5 bases, leaving 12 bases between the germline ends. The CDR3 runs 14 residues. How the authors handled the data: Counts of nucleated cells, estimated from reference gene primer amplification, were obtained. Measured with immunoSEQ multiplex PCR; TCRdb has only the in-frame clones, and not every one. V and J calls and clone size come straight from that table; D and trimming were deduced from the DNA. The sample holds around 300,000 clones, around 86% seen once. Source material: PBMCs or T cells enriched from blood (not recorded which). The TCR comes from a woman in her thirties or forties who had recovered from COVID-19. This chain joins TRBV7-2 and TRBJ2-5, with D maybe TRBD1 (5 bases). CDR3 coding DNA: TGTGCCAGCAGCTTAAGTGGCAGGGCGGAGACCCAGTACTTC. This sequence encodes CASSLSGRAETQYF.